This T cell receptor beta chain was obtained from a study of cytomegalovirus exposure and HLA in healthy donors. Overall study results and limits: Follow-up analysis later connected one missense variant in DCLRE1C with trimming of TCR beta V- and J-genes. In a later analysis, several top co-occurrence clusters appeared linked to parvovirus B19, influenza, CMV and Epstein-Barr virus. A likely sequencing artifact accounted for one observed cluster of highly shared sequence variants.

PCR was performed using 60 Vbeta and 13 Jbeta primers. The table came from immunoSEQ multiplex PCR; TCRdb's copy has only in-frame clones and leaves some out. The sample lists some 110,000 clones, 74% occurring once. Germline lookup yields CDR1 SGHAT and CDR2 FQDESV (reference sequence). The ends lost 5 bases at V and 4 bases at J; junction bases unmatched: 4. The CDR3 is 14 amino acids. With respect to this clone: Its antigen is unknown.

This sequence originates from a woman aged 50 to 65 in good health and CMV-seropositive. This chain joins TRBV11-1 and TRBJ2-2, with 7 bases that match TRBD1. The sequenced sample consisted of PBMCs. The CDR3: CASSQQGTTGELFF. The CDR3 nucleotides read TGTGCCAGCAGCCAACAGGGGACCACCGGGGAGCTGTTTTTT.